This T cell receptor beta chain came from a study of vaccination and CD4 T cells after COVID-19. Study details: Drawing of post-COVID samples took place a median about 97 days after diagnosis (range 35 to 161). Collection of post-vaccine samples followed dose two by a median about 75 days, spanning a range of 14 to 241.

Turning to this clonotype: Its antigen is as yet unknown.

Researchers used the Oncomine TCR Beta short-read assay to sequence DNA from cultured CD4+ T cells. Using its own MiXCR run on the PCR reads, TCRdb lists one record per CDR3 protein. This table holds about 9,800 distinct CDR3 sequences, about 47% found once. Treatment given: roughly 11-day PBMC culture with coronavirus spike peptide pools or control peptides (ViraFEST assay). Trimming at V came to 4 bases and at J to 3 bases, leaving 4 bases not matched to a gene. Germline CDR1 reads SGHRS; CDR2 reads YFSETQ. The CDR3 loop spans 14 amino acids. This clonotype was sampled from a human donor who had recovered from COVID-19. Material for sequencing was CD4+ T cells from blood, cultured in vitro. The chain has TRBV5-1 and TRBJ2-3; 8 bases align to TRBD2. Here the CDR3 reads CASSLGTSTDTQYF. The CDR3 DNA is TGCGCCAGCAGCCTTGGGACTAGTACAGATACGCAGTATTTT.